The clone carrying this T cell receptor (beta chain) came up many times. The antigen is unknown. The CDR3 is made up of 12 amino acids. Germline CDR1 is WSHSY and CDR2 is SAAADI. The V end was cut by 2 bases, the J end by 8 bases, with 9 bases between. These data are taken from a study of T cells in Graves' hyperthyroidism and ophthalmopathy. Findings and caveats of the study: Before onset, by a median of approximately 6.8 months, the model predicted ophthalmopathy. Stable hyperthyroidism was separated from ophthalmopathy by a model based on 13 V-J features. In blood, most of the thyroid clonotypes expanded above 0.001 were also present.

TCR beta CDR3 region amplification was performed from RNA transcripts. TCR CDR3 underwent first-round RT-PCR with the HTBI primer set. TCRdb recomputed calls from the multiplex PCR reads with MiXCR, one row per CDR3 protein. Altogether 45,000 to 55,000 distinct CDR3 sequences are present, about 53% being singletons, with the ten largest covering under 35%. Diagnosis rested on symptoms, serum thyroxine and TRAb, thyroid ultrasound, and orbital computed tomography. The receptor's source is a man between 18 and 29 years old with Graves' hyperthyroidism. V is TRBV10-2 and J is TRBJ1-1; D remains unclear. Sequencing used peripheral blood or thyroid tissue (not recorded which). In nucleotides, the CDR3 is TGCGCCAGCAGTGAGGCCTCGACAGAAGCTTTCTTT. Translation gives CASSEASTEAFF.